One T cell receptor (beta chain) is described in this entry. Its antigen is as yet unknown. This sample was included in a study of graft-versus-host responses after intestinal transplantation. In the study overall: Anti-thymocyte globulin induction preceded two to four years of tacrolimus and steroid maintenance in all recipients.

The method was immunoSEQ multiplex PCR; TCRdb's version includes in-frame clones alone and lacks a portion of them. The data show 15,000 to 20,000 clones, with 80% to 90% seen just once and 6% to 7% held by the top ten. Study-level findings and limits: Graft-donor T cell macrochimerism coincided with high graft-versus-host to host-versus-graft clonal ratios in allografts. Recipient marrow showed GvH clones, some seen first in ileum or blood.

The sequencing used bone marrow, collected about 120 days after intestinal transplantation. The TCR comes from a human patient who received an intestinal transplant, so some T cells may come from the graft donor.

The CDR3 protein is CASSILQDLSYNEQFF. As DNA, the CDR3 is TGTGCCAGCAGTATTCTACAGGATCTCTCCTACAATGAGCAGTTCTTC. V gene TRBV27 combines with J gene TRBJ2-1; TRBD1 is a possible D gene (5 bases). V shed 5 bases and J shed 0 bases, with 14 bases lying between them. The germline CDR1 and CDR2 sequences are MNHEY and SMNVEV (reference sequence). The CDR3 contains 16 residues.